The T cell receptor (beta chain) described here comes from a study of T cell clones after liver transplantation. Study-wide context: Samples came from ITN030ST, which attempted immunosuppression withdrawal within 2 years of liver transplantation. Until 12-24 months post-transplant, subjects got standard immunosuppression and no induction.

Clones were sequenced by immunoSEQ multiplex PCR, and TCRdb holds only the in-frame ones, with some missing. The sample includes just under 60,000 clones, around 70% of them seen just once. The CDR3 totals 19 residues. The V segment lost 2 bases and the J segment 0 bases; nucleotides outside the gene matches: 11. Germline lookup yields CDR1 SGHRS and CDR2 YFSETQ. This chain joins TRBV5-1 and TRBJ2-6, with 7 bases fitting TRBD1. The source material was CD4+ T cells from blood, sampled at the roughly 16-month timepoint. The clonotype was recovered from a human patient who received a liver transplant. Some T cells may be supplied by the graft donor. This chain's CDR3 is CASSLSPGQQLSGANVLTF. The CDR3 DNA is TGCGCCAGCAGCTTAAGTCCGGGACAGCAACTCTCTGGGGCCAACGTCCTGACTTTC.